These T cell receptor beta chains were read from a single sample in a study of shared clonotypes between healthy human individuals. Measured with immunoSEQ multiplex PCR; TCRdb has only the in-frame clones, and not every one. This sample has more than 450,000 clones; 79% occur once, and the top ten carry about an eighth. The specimen was PBMCs. These receptors were collected from a middle-aged woman in good health. Some clones in this sample may be carry-over from other donors' samples. Each CDR3 is given with its conserved first and last residue. The D gene is left open where the match is weak. Not all rows give a size; the values are once, few, many and, for expanded clones, a class.

cdr3_aa: CASTGPHGGTEAFF; cdr3_nt: TGCGCCAGCACCGGACCGCATGGAGGCACTGAAGCTTTCTTT; d_call: .; j_call: TRBJ1-1; clone_size: .; v_call: TRBV5-1
cdr3_aa: CSVGQSDEQYF; cdr3_nt: TGCAGCGTTGGACAGTCCGACGAGCAGTACTTC; d_call: .; j_call: TRBJ2-7; clone_size: once; v_call: TRBV29-1
cdr3_aa: CASSHNQGILDEQYF; cdr3_nt: TGCGCCAGCAGCCACAATCAGGGCATATTGGACGAGCAGTACTTC; d_call: .; j_call: TRBJ2-7; clone_size: once; v_call: TRBV5-1
cdr3_aa: CASSETGTTNEKLFF; cdr3_nt: TGTGCCAGCAGTGAAACGGGAACAACTAATGAAAAACTGTTTTTT; d_call: .; j_call: TRBJ1-4; clone_size: once; v_call: TRBV6-1
cdr3_aa: CASSLVGSEAFF; cdr3_nt: TGCGCCAGCAGCTTGGTTGGGTCTGAAGCTTTCTTT; d_call: .; j_call: TRBJ1-1; clone_size: few; v_call: TRBV5-1
cdr3_aa: CASSKGTSGDNEQFF; cdr3_nt: TGTGCCAGCAGCAAAGGGACTAGCGGGGACAATGAGCAGTTCTTC; d_call: TRBD2; j_call: TRBJ2-1; clone_size: .; v_call: TRBV7-2
cdr3_aa: CASSFSPGNNQPQHF; cdr3_nt: TGTGCCAGCAGCTTTTCTCCAGGGAACAATCAGCCCCAGCATTTT; d_call: .; j_call: TRBJ1-5; clone_size: .; v_call: TRBV5-5
cdr3_aa: CASSTQQGFPSYNEQFF; cdr3_nt: TGTGCCAGCAGTACCCAACAGGGATTCCCCTCCTACAATGAGCAGTTCTTC; d_call: .; j_call: TRBJ2-1; clone_size: once; v_call: TRBV28
cdr3_aa: CASGGQSSYNSPLHF; cdr3_nt: TGTGCCAGCGGGGGCCAGAGCTCCTATAATTCACCCCTCCACTTT; d_call: .; j_call: TRBJ1-6; clone_size: .; v_call: TRBV2
cdr3_aa: CAISRDGGREKLFF; cdr3_nt: TGTGCCATCTCCCGGGACGGCGGTCGGGAAAAACTGTTTTTT; d_call: .; j_call: TRBJ1-4; clone_size: .; v_call: TRBV10-3